This TCR beta chain was obtained from a study of shared clonotypes between healthy human individuals. Profiled with immunoSEQ multiplex PCR; TCRdb holds only in-frame clones, not every one. This table has about 2.4 million clones, around 90% appearing once. V lost 2 bases and J lost 7, with 21 bases in between. The CDR3 totals 16 residues. Germline values: CDR1 MNHNY, CDR2 SVGAGI (reference sequence). This receptor was identified in a man younger than 35 in good health. The sample comprised naive CD4+ T cells sorted from blood. As to subset: CD45RA+ positively selected. The gene calls are TRBV6-6 and TRBJ2-7; D may be TRBD1 or TRBD2 (6 bases each). DNA for the CDR3: TGTGCCAGCAGTTACGGGTCCGACAGGTCAGGAGGGGAGCAGTACTTC. It yields the protein CASSYGSDRSGGEQYF.